Each of the 27 T cell receptor beta chains below was sequenced from the same sample in a study of cytomegalovirus exposure and HLA in healthy donors. This PCR relied on a set of 60 Vbeta primers and 13 Jbeta primers. Assay used: immunoSEQ multiplex PCR; TCRdb lists only in-frame clones, some missing. The repertoire consists of about 150,000 clones, with 75% occurring once and the leading ten covering around 11%. Input material: PBMCs. All receptors derive from a man younger than 35 in good health and CMV-seropositive.

The chain has TRBV28 and TRBJ2-7, with 7 nucleotides matching TRBD2. The V segment lost 5 bases and the J segment 2 bases; nucleotides outside the gene matches: 18. The CDR3 covers 18 residues. CDR1 is MDHEN, CDR2 SYDVKM, per germline. The DNA of the CDR3 is TGTGCCAGCAGTAGATTCGGGGGAGCGGGAACATCTCCCTACGAGCAGTACTTC. This codes for CASSRFGGAGTSPYEQYF.

The V call is TRBV5-6, the J call TRBJ2-5, with 10 bases aligning to TRBD1. The CDR3 has 16 amino acids. V lost 4 bases to trimming and J lost 5 bases; unmatched junction nucleotides: 11. CDR1 is SGHDT and CDR2 is YYEEEE in the germline V gene. The CDR3 nucleotides read TGTGCCAGCAGCAACCGGGACAGGGGATTGGAGGAGACCCAGTACTTC. Translating it yields CASSNRDRGLEETQYF.

This clone has only a few counts. The chain is built from TRBV19 and TRBJ2-3; a weak D match, TRBD1 (5 bases). Germline CDR1 reads LNHDA; CDR2 reads SQIVND (reference sequence). This CDR3 has 15 amino acids. With 4 bases removed from V and 2 bases from J, the gap between germline ends came to 13 bases. Here the CDR3 DNA reads TGTGCCAGTAGTACAACGGACACTCACACAGATACGCAGTATTTT. It yields the protein CASSTTDTHTDTQYF.

There are a few counts of this clone. The V call is TRBV9, the J call TRBJ2-2; a possible D gene is TRBD1 (6 bases). CDR3 length: 15 amino acids. CDR1 and CDR2 (germline): SGDLS, YYNGEE. The V and J ends lost 3 bases and 4 bases respectively, with 13 bases between them. This CDR3 reads CASSENVQGTGELFF. CDR3 DNA sequence: TGTGCCAGCAGCGAGAATGTACAGGGCACCGGGGAGCTGTTTTTT.

J is TRBJ1-1 and V is TRBV7-8; 9 bases fit TRBD1. Trimming cost V 5 bases and J 4 bases; bases outside gene matches: 5. Germline lookup yields CDR1 SGHVS and CDR2 FQNEAQ. CDR3 length: 14 residues. In nucleotides, the CDR3 is TGTGCCAGCAGCCCGACGGACAGGGGCACTGAAGCTTTCTTT. Translated, it gives CASSPTDRGTEAFF.

The chain joins TRBV10-1 to TRBJ2-7; D is possibly TRBD2 (5 bases). The CDR3 length is 13 residues. Germline CDR1 WNHNN, CDR2 SYGVQD (reference sequence). V shed 8 bases and J shed 0 bases, with 11 bases lying between them. Here the CDR3 DNA reads TGCGCCAGCCAAGCGGAGAGCTCCTACGAGCAGTACTTC. This gives the protein CASQAESSYEQYF.

V is TRBV13 and J is TRBJ1-3; possibly TRBD1 for D (5 bases). This CDR3 comprises 15 residues. CDR1 PRHDT and CDR2 FYEKMQ come from the germline V gene (reference sequence). Deletions cut 5 bases from V and 0 bases from J, with 11 bases between. DNA for the CDR3: TGTGCCAGCAGCCTGGGGCAGTCCTCTGGAAACACCATATATTTT. Its translation: CASSLGQSSGNTIYF.

The chain joins TRBV27 to TRBJ1-5; D is uncertain. Germline V lookup: CDR1 MNHEY, CDR2 SMNVEV (reference sequence). Trimming stripped 5 bases from V and 4 bases from J, with 12 bases between. The CDR3 contains 14 residues. The CDR3 loop reads CASSPKWANQPQHF. The CDR3 bases are TGTGCCAGCAGTCCGAAATGGGCTAATCAGCCCCAGCATTTT.

A few counts support this clone. This chain uses TRBV27 with TRBJ2-1, with D unclear. Per the germline V gene, CDR1 is MNHEY and CDR2 is SMNVEV (reference sequence). The length of the CDR3 is 17 residues. Deletions cut 4 bases from V and 2 bases from J, with 18 bases between. CDR3 nucleotide sequence: TGTGCCAGCAGTTCCCTCGACATTGGAAAAGCCTACAATGAGCAGTTCTTC. Translating it yields CASSSLDIGKAYNEQFF.

This sequence joins TRBV9 and TRBJ2-5; TRBD2 aligns across 9 bases. CDR1 and CDR2 from the germline V gene are SGDLS and YYNGEE. There are 17 residues in the CDR3. The ends lost 0 bases at V and 5 bases at J; junction bases unmatched: 11. The CDR3 spells CASSVGSSGMMRETQYF. CDR3 sequence (DNA): TGTGCCAGCAGCGTAGGTTCTAGCGGGATGATGAGGGAGACCCAGTACTTC.

This clone came up a few times. The CDR3: CASSIGGRQETQYF. CDR3 sequence (DNA): TGTGCCAGTAGTATAGGAGGGAGGCAAGAGACCCAGTACTTC. The chain recombines TRBV19 with TRBJ2-5, with TRBD2 as a possible D gene (6 bases). CDR3 size: 14 residues. CDR1 LNHDA and CDR2 SQIVND come from the germline V gene (reference sequence). Trimming stripped 1 base from V and 2 bases from J, with 8 bases between. Full variable domain (outside the CDR3, taken from reference TRBV19 and TRBJ2-5): DGGITQSPKYLFRKEGQNVTLSCEQNLNHDAMYWYRQDPGQGLRLIYYSQIVNDFQKGDIAEGYSVSREKKESFPLTVTSAQKNPTAFYLCASSIGGRQETQYFGPGTRLLVL.

V is TRBV7-3 and J is TRBJ1-1; maybe TRBD1 (5 bases). This CDR3 is 15 amino acids long. Per germline, CDR1 SGHTA and CDR2 FQGTGA. The V and J ends lost 2 bases and 8 bases respectively, with 18 bases between them. DNA of the CDR3: TGTGCCAGCAGCTTACTACGGACAACAGAAACCGAAGCTTTCTTT. Its protein product is CASSLLRTTETEAFF.

CDR3 in amino acids: CASRQYISTDTQYF. The CDR3 nucleotides are TGCGCCAGCAGACAGTATATTTCCACAGATACGCAGTATTTT. This sequence joins TRBV5-1 and TRBJ2-3, with unresolved D. Trimming shortened V by 5 bases and J by 2 bases, and 12 bases separated the two germline ends. This CDR3 comprises 14 residues. Germline assignment: CDR1 SGHRS and CDR2 YFSETQ.

The chain joins TRBV7-9 to TRBJ2-7, with a possible D match to TRBD2 (6 bases). CDR3 length equals 15 residues. Trimming took 0 bases from V and 0 from J, leaving 9 bases between them. Germline V CDR1 and CDR2: SEHNR, FQNEAQ (reference sequence). The chain's CDR3 is CASSLARGSSYEQYF. CDR3 bases: TGTGCCAGCAGCTTAGCGCGGGGAAGCTCCTACGAGCAGTACTTC.

The rearrangement links TRBV28 to TRBJ1-3, with D maybe TRBD1 (5 bases). CDR3 size: 15 residues. The germline V gene encodes CDR1 MDHEN and CDR2 SYDVKM. V shed 4 bases and J shed 1 base, with 11 bases lying between them. CDR3 residues: CASSSGLPSGNTIYF. The CDR3 DNA follows: TGTGCCAGCAGTTCGGGACTTCCTTCTGGAAACACCATATATTTT.

The V gene is TRBV28, the J gene TRBJ1-1; D perhaps matches TRBD1 (5 bases). The germline CDR1 and CDR2 sequences are MDHEN and SYDVKM. There are 13 residues in the CDR3. V lost 11 bases and J 0 bases, leaving 13 bases between the germline ends. CDR3 region: CAGQGGLNTEAFF. Here the CDR3 DNA reads TGTGCCGGCCAGGGTGGGTTGAACACTGAAGCTTTCTTT.

The chain carries TRBV5-5 and TRBJ2-3; tentative D call: TRBD1 (6 bases). V lost 3 bases and J 2 bases, leaving 16 bases between the germline ends. The CDR3 is 16 amino acids. Germline V gives CDR1 SGHKS, CDR2 YYEKEE (reference sequence). In DNA, the CDR3 is TGTGCCAGCAGCTCACTCAATGGACAGCCCACAGATACGCAGTATTTT. This sequence encodes CASSSLNGQPTDTQYF. Full variable domain (rest looked up from reference TRBV5-5 and TRBJ2-3): DAGVTQSPTHLIKTRGQQVTLRCSPISGHKSVSWYQQVLGQGPQFIFQYYEKEERGRGNFPDRFSARQFPNYSSELNVNALLLGDSALYLCASSSLNGQPTDTQYFGPGTRLTVL.

The rearrangement joins TRBV7-2 to TRBJ1-1, with a tentative D call TRBD1 (5 bases). Between the trimmed V and J ends, which lost 5 bases and 1 base, there was a span of 11 bases. CDR1 is SGHTA, CDR2 FQGNSA, per germline. The length of the CDR3 is 14 residues. The CDR3 sequence: CASSGWGGNTEAFF. As DNA, the CDR3 is TGTGCCAGCAGCGGATGGGGGGGGAACACTGAAGCTTTCTTT.

V usage is TRBV25-1 and J usage is TRBJ1-4; D is possibly TRBD1 (5 bases). The CDR3 extends over 16 amino acids. Looked up from germline, CDR1 is MGHDK and CDR2 is SYGVNS. The V gene lost 1 base and the J gene lost 0 bases, with 9 bases spanning the gap. The CDR3 protein is CASSEWGTSTNEKLFF. The CDR3 DNA reads as TGTGCCAGCAGTGAATGGGGCACCTCAACTAATGAAAAACTGTTTTTT.

This clone was counted a few times. The J gene is TRBJ2-2, the V gene TRBV6-5, with TRBD1 as a possible D gene (6 bases). The CDR3 runs 12 residues. The V and J ends lost 6 bases and 7 bases respectively, with 9 bases between them. Germline CDR1 and CDR2: MNHEY and SVGAGI. CDR3 coding DNA: TGTGCCAGCAGCCAGGGGAGCGGGGAGCTGTTTTTT. The encoded protein is CASSQGSGELFF.

V is TRBV27 and J is TRBJ2-7; 8 bases align to TRBD2. Germline V gene lookup returns CDR1 MNHEY and CDR2 SMNVEV (reference sequence). V lost 8 bases, J lost 6 bases, and 9 bases stayed unmatched. This CDR3 comprises 13 residues. Here the CDR3 DNA reads TGTGCCAGCTCTTACGGGAGGGCCGGCGAGCAGTACTTC. It yields the protein CASSYGRAGEQYF.

CDR3 sequence (DNA): TGTGCCAGCAGGTCCGACGGGATGCCCAATCAGCCCCAGCATTTT. Amino acid sequence: CASRSDGMPNQPQHF. The chain combines TRBV2 with TRBJ1-5; no reliable D call. With 6 bases removed from V and 3 bases from J, the gap between germline ends came to 15 bases. From germline, CDR1 is SNHLY and CDR2 FYNNEI. This CDR3 has 15 amino acids.

V is TRBV28 and J is TRBJ1-4; possibly TRBD1 for D (5 bases). Trimming stripped 6 bases from V and 3 bases from J, with 14 bases between. The CDR3 runs to 15 residues. Germline V gene sequence: CDR1 MDHEN, CDR2 SYDVKM. This chain's CDR3 is CASSPAIQANEKLFF. The DNA for the CDR3 is TGTGCCAGCAGCCCGGCTATACAGGCTAATGAAAAACTGTTTTTT. The complete variable domain, with remaining parts taken from reference TRBV28 and TRBJ1-4, reads DVKVTQSSRYLVKRTGEKVFLECVQDMDHENMFWYRQDPGLGLRLIYFSYDVKMKEKGDIPEGYSVSREKKERFSLILESASTNQTSMYLCASSPAIQANEKLFFGSGTQLSVL.

This chain links TRBV9 with TRBJ2-2; 11 bases are a match to TRBD2. V lost 0 bases, J lost 6 bases, and 4 bases stayed unmatched. The CDR3 is 16 residues long. The V gene's germline CDR1 is SGDLS and CDR2 YYNGEE. The CDR3 bases are TGTGCCAGCAGCGTAGAACTAGCGGGAGTTCCCGGGGAGCTGTTTTTT. Its translation: CASSVELAGVPGELFF.

V usage is TRBV21-1 and J usage is TRBJ1-5. TRBV21-1 is flagged as a pseudogene. The CDR3 length is 17 residues. The CDR3 DNA reads TGTGCCAGCAGCAAAGAGGGGCCCGGGGGGGGAAATCAGCCCCAGCATTTT. Translating gives CASSKEGPGGGNQPQHF.

This clone was observed a single time. Relative to the germline gene, one junction end is altered; a read error may explain this. J is TRBJ2-1 and V is TRBV5-1; weak D call: TRBD1 (9 bases). CDR1 and CDR2 from the germline V gene are SGHRS and YFSETQ. The CDR3 contains 15 residues. The CDR3 loop reads CPSTGGDRVWNEQFF. The CDR3, as DNA: TGCCCCAGCACCGGGGGGGACAGGGTGTGGAATGAGCAGTTCTTC.

This clone appeared once. The chain uses TRBV19 and TRBJ2-2; the match to TRBD2 covers 7 bases. The CDR3 covers 15 residues. V was pared by 3 bases and J by 1 base, with 2 bases of the junction left unmatched. CDR1 is LNHDA and CDR2 is SQIVND in the germline V gene (reference sequence). The CDR3 spells CASSIAGVNTGELFF. CDR3 nucleotides: TGTGCCAGTAGTATCGCGGGAGTGAACACCGGGGAGCTGTTTTTT. The whole variable domain, remainder taken from reference TRBV19 and TRBJ2-2, is DGGITQSPKYLFRKEGQNVTLSCEQNLNHDAMYWYRQDPGQGLRLIYYSQIVNDFQKGDIAEGYSVSREKKESFPLTVTSAQKNPTAFYLCASSIAGVNTGELFFGEGSRLTVL.